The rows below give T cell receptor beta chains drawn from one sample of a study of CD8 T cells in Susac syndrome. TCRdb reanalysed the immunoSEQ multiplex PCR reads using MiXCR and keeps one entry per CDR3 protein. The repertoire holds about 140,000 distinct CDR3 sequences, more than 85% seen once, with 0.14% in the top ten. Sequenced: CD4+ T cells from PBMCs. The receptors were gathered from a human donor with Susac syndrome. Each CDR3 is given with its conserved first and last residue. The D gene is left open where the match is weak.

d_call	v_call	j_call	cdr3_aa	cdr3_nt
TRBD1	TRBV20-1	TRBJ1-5	CSARGGTGVYQPQHF	TGCAGTGCTAGAGGGGGAACAGGGGTGTATCAGCCCCAGCATTTT
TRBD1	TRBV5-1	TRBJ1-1	CASSLGQGGTEAFF	TGCGCCAGCAGCTTGGGCCAGGGGGGGACTGAAGCTTTCTTT
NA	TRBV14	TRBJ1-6	CASSQSGYSYNSPLHF	TGTGCCAGCAGCCAAAGCGGCTACTCCTATAATTCACCCCTCCACTTT
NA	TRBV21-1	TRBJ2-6	CASSKEVPGPGRLEANVLTF	TGTGCCAGCAGCAAAGAGGTGCCGGGGCCCGGTCGGTTAGAGGCCAACGTCCTGACTTTC
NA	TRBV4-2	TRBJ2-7	CASSQDLTPSGSYEQYF	TGTGCCAGCAGCCAAGATCTGACTCCATCGGGCTCCTACGAGCAGTACTTC
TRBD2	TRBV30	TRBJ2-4	CAWSAGLAGGNIQYF	TGTGCCTGGAGTGCGGGACTAGCGGGTGGAAACATTCAGTACTTC
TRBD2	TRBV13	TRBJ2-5	CASSPGLAETLEETQYF	TGTGCCAGCAGCCCGGGACTAGCGGAGACTTTGGAAGAGACCCAGTACTTC
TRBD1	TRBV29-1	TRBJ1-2	CSADLAGQGGYGYTF	TGCAGCGCCGATCTTGCGGGACAGGGAGGATATGGCTACACCTTC
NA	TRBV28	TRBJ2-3	CASTNSGEGTDTQYF	TGTGCCAGCACCAATTCAGGGGAGGGCACAGATACGCAGTATTTT
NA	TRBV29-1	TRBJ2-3	CSVTPASDTQYF	TGCAGCGTTACCCCCGCGTCAGATACGCAGTATTTT
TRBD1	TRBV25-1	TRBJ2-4	CASSSGQGDPGNIQYF	TGTGCCAGCAGCTCCGGACAGGGAGATCCGGGAAACATTCAGTACTTC
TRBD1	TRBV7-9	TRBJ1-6	CASSLGQGDSPLHF	TGTGCCAGCAGCTTAGGACAGGGGGATTCACCCCTCCACTTT
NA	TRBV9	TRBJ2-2	CASGQHTGELFF	TGTGCCAGCGGACAGCACACCGGGGAGCTGTTTTTT
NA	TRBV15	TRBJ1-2	CATSRDMANYGYTF	TGTGCCACCAGCAGAGATATGGCTAACTATGGCTACACCTTC
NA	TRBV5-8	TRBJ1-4	CASSFTGMGYEKLFF	TGTGCCAGCAGCTTCACAGGGATGGGGTACGAAAAACTGTTTTTT